This TCR beta chain was observed in a study of CD8+CD57+ T cells in acquired aplastic anemia. Study-level findings and limits: Found in both controls and patients were 25 to 35 CD8+ CDR3 sequences.

The sequenced patients had an expansion of CD8+CD57+ cells seen by flow cytometry. In all patients, the disease was severe acquired aplastic anemia. Patients had not yet gotten any therapy when their blood was taken for sampling. On this clonotype itself: Its antigen is currently unknown.

Using genomic DNA as the template, TCR beta VDJ and CDR3 profiling was carried out. Each CDR3 protein is one row after TCRdb ran MiXCR on the reads. Of 400,000 to 600,000 distinct CDR3 sequences detected, around 30% appear once; the ten largest clones hold around 0.82%. There are 13 residues in the CDR3. Germline CDR1 is LNHDA and CDR2 is SQIVND (reference sequence). The ends were cut back, 4 bases at V and 6 bases at J, with 12 bases in the middle. This clonotype was sampled from a human donor with aplastic anemia. The sequenced material came from sorted CD4+, CD8+, or CD8+CD57+ T cells (not recorded which) from PBMCs. V and J are TRBV19 and TRBJ1-1; D gene uncertain. In DNA, the CDR3 is TGTGCCAGTAGTACCCGGACGGGAGCTGAAGCTTTCTTT. The encoded protein is CASSTRTGAEAFF.